This T cell receptor (beta chain) was captured by sequencing in a study of identical twins. Study outcomes and limitations: Fewer insertions characterized abundant cord blood beta clonotypes, whereas memory repertoires showed none.

This clonotype turned up a few times. Its antigen is currently unknown. The CDR3 extends over 15 amino acids. The V segment lost 3 bases and the J segment 8 bases; nucleotides outside the gene matches: 9. Germline loops: CDR1 MDHEN, CDR2 SYDVKM. One entry per CDR3 protein results from TCRdb running MiXCR on the 5' RACE reads. The sample records 450,000 to 650,000 distinct CDR3 sequences, approximately 16% being singletons. This sample was shared with a second study, whose subject was yellow fever vaccine responses in identical twins.

Sequenced input: CD4+ T cells sorted from blood. The genes are TRBV28 and TRBJ2-3; 9 bases map to TRBD1. The TCR was taken from a woman under 30 in good health. The CDR3 protein is CASSFYRDRASTQYF. The CDR3 nucleotides read TGTGCCAGCAGTTTCTACCGGGACAGGGCGTCTACGCAGTATTTT.